A selection of T cell receptor beta chains follows, all from one sample in a study of beta chain features in type 1 diabetes. TCRdb's copy holds only in-frame clones and misses some; the assay was immunoSEQ multiplex PCR. Of 600,000 to 750,000 clones in the sample, around 12% were seen once. Material: naive CD4+ T cells from blood. The receptor set was obtained from a man aged 25-45 years with type 1 diabetes. Each CDR3 is given with its conserved first and last residue. A D gene is named only where the DNA matches it firmly. The size of a clone is reported for some rows only, either as once, few or many, or as a class for expanded clones.

TRBJ1-3 TRBV7-9 TRBD1 few TGTGCCAGCAGCCCGGACGGACAGGGGGTCGGAAACACCATATATTTT CASSPDGQGVGNTIYF
TRBJ2-1 TRBV4-3 NA few TGCGCCAGCAGCCAAGATAACGGCCAGGGTGAGCAGTTCTTC CASSQDNGQGEQFF
TRBJ1-2 TRBV4-3 NA NA TGCGCCAGCAGCCAAGATCGGAACTTAGGCTACACCTTC CASSQDRNLGYTF
TRBJ1-1 TRBV18 NA NA TGTGCCAGCTCACCCGGGGGCGCGGACACTGAAGCTTTCTTT CASSPGGADTEAFF
TRBJ1-5 TRBV5-8 NA NA TGTGCCAGCAGCTTCGAGGGACGCAATCAGCCCCAGCATTTT CASSFEGRNQPQHF
TRBJ2-1 TRBV4-3 NA NA TGCGCCAGCAGCCAAGAGGTGTCTGGATGGAATGAGCAGTTCTTC CASSQEVSGWNEQFF
TRBJ1-2 TRBV4-1 NA NA TGCGCCAGCAGCCAAAGCGATCTGAGTGGCTACACCTTC CASSQSDLSGYTF
TRBJ2-2 TRBV7-9 NA few TGTGCCAGCAGCTTAGCCGGGGAGCTGTTTTTT CASSLAGELFF
TRBJ2-7 TRBV9 NA few TGTGCCAGCAGCGTTCAGAGCGGGTCCCTCGAGCAGTACTTC CASSVQSGSLEQYF
TRBJ2-4 TRBV7-2 NA NA TGTGCCAGCAGCTTAGTAGGGAACAGCCAAAACATTCAGTACTTC CASSLVGNSQNIQYF
TRBJ1-4 TRBV7-9 NA few TGTGCCAGCAGCCTTGGAGTAACAACTAATGAAAAACTGTTTTTT CASSLGVTTNEKLFF
TRBJ1-4 TRBV9 TRBD1 few TGTGCCAGCAGCGCACAGGGGCAGGCTAATGAAAAACTGTTTTTT CASSAQGQANEKLFF
TRBJ2-1 TRBV29-1 TRBD2 few TGCAGCGGCAAGCGGGGGGCCTACAATGAGCAGTTCTTC CSGKRGAYNEQFF
TRBJ2-1 TRBV9 TRBD2 NA TGTGCCAGCAGCTCAGGACTAGCGTTGGATGAGCAGTTCTTC CASSSGLALDEQFF
TRBJ2-3 TRBV25-1 NA many TGTGCCAGCAGTCGGGACGCCGGGCGGGATACGCAGTATTTT CASSRDAGRDTQYF
TRBJ1-6 TRBV4-2 NA few TGTGCCGGAACCTGGGGGGGGAGCTCCTATAATTCACCCCTCCACTTT CAGTWGGSSYNSPLHF
TRBJ1-2 TRBV7-2 TRBD1 NA TGTGCCAGCAGCCCACCAGGACAGGGGAGCTATGGCTACACCTTC CASSPPGQGSYGYTF
TRBJ2-2 TRBV9 TRBD1 NA TGTGCCAGCAGCGTAGTCCCCGGACAGGGCAACACCGGGGAGCTGTTTTTT CASSVVPGQGNTGELFF
TRBJ1-3 TRBV13 NA NA TGTGCCAGCAGCACCAGGAGGGGAAACACCATATATTTT CASSTRRGNTIYF
TRBJ2-3 TRBV25-1 TRBD2 NA TGTGCCAGCAGTGGGCCTTGGACTAGCGGGAGCACAGATACGCAGTATTTT CASSGPWTSGSTDTQYF